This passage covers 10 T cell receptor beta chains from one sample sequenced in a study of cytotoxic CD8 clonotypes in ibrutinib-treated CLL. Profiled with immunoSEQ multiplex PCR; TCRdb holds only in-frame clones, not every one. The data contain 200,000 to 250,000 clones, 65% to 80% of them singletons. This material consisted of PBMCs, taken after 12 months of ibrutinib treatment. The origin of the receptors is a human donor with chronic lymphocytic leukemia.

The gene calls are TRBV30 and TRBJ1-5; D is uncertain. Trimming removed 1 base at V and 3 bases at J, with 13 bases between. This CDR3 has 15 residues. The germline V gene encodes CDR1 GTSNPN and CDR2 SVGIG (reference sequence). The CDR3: CAWSGSGSLNQPQHF. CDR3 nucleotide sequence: TGTGCCTGGAGTGGGTCGGGTAGTCTCAATCAGCCCCAGCATTTT.

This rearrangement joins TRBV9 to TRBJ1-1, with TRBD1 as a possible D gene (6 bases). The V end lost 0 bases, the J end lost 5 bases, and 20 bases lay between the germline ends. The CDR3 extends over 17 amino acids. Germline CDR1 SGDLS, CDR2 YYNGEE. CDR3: CASSVGFSGQGKTEAFF. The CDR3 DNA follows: TGTGCCAGCAGCGTAGGGTTCAGTGGGCAGGGGAAAACTGAAGCTTTCTTT. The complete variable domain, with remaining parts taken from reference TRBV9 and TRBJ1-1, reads DSGVTQTPKHLITATGQRVTLRCSPRSGDLSVYWYQQSLDQGLQFLIQYYNGEERAKGNILERFSAQQFPDLHSELNLSSLELGDSALYFCASSVGFSGQGKTEAFFGQGTRLTVV.

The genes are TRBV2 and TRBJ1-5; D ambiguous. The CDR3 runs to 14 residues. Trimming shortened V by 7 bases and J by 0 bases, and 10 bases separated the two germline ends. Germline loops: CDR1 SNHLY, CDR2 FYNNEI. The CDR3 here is CASTRRNSNQPQHF. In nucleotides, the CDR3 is TGTGCCAGCACGAGAAGAAATAGCAATCAGCCCCAGCATTTT.

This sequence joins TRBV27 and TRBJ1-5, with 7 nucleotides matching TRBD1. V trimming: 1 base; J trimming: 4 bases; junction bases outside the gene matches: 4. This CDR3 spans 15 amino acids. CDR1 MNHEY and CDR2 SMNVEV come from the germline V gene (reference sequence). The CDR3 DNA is TGTGCCAGCAGTTTATTAGCAGGGGGTAATCAGCCCCAGCATTTT. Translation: CASSLLAGGNQPQHF.

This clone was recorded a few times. The CDR3 sequence is CASSVAGKDYEQYF. CDR3 DNA: TGTGCCAGCAGCGTAGCGGGTAAGGACTACGAGCAGTACTTC. This chain links TRBV9 with TRBJ2-7; D gene uncertain. V was clipped by 0 bases and J by 3 bases, with 10 bases between them. Germline lookup yields CDR1 SGDLS and CDR2 YYNGEE. The CDR3 totals 14 residues.

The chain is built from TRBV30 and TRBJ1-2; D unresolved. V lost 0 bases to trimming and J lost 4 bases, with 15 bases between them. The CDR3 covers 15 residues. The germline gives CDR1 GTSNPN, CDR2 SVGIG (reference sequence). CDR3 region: CAWSVMARAGYGYTF. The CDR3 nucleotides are TGTGCCTGGAGTGTAATGGCCCGGGCGGGCTATGGCTACACCTTC.

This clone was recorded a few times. For the CDR3, the DNA is TGTGCCAGCAGTGAGCCGGGGGCTAGCTCCTACGAGCAGTACTTC. Its protein product is CASSEPGASSYEQYF. This rearrangement joins TRBV6-1 to TRBJ2-7; TRBD1 or TRBD2 may be the D gene (6 bases each). Trimming removed 3 bases at V and 0 bases at J, with 12 bases between. The CDR3 consists of 15 residues. Germline CDR1 is MNHNS and CDR2 is SASEGT.

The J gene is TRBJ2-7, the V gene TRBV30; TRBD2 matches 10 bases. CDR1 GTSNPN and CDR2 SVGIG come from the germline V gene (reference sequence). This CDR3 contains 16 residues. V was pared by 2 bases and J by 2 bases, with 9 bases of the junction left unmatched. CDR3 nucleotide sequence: TGTGCCTGGAGTCCCTTCAGCGGGAGGGCCGCCTACGAGCAGTACTTC. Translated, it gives CAWSPFSGRAAYEQYF. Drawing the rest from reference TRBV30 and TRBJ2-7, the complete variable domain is SQTIHQWPATLVQPVGSPLSLECTVEGTSNPNLYWYRQAAGRGLQLLFYSVGIGQISSEVPQNLSASRPQDRQFILSSKKLLLSDSGFYLCAWSPFSGRAAYEQYFGPGTRLTVT.

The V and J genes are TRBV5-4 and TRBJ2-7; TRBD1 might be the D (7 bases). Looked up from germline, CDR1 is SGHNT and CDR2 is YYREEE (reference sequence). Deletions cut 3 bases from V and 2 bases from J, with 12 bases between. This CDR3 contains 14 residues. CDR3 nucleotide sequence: TGTGCCAGCAGCTGGGGGGACAGAGCCTACGAGCAGTACTTC. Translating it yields CASSWGDRAYEQYF.

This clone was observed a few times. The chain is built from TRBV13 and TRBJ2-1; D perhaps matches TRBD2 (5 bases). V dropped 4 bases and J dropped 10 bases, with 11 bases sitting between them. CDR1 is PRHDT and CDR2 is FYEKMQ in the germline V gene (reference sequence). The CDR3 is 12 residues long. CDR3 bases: TGTGCCAGCAGCTCCACTAGGATAGAGCAGTTCTTC. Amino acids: CASSSTRIEQFF.